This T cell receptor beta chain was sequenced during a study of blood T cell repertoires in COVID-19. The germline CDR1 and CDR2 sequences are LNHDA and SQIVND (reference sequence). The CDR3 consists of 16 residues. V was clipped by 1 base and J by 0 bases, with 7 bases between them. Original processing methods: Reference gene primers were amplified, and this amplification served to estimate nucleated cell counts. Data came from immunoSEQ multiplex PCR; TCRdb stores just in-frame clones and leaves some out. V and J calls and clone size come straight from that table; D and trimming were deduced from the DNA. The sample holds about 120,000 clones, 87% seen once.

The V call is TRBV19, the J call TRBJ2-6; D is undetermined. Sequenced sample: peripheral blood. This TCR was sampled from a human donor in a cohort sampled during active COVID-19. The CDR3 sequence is CASSIGPSSGANVLTF. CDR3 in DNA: TGTGCCAGTAGTATAGGACCTAGCTCTGGGGCCAACGTCCTGACTTTC.